This T cell receptor (beta chain) was recorded in a study of cytomegalovirus exposure and HLA in healthy donors. Researchers ran the PCR with 60 Vbeta and 13 Jbeta primers. The assay was immunoSEQ multiplex PCR, and TCRdb's table has in-frame clones only and misses some. The table has approximately 110,000 clones, roughly 66% seen once. General observations from the study: The authors judged a highly shared variant cluster likely a sequencing artifact.

This clone was observed a single time. Its antigen is unknown. Deletions cut 4 bases from V and 0 bases from J, with 11 bases between. The CDR3 covers 15 residues. Germline CDR1 reads SGDLS; CDR2 reads YYNGEE. The sequence derives from a woman aged 25 to 39 in good health and CMV-seronegative. The V call is TRBV9, the J call TRBJ2-1; weak D call: TRBD1 (6 bases). Sample: PBMCs. CDR3 amino acids: CASSTRGRSYNEQFF. The DNA for the CDR3 is TGTGCCAGCAGCACCAGGGGACGCTCCTACAATGAGCAGTTCTTC.